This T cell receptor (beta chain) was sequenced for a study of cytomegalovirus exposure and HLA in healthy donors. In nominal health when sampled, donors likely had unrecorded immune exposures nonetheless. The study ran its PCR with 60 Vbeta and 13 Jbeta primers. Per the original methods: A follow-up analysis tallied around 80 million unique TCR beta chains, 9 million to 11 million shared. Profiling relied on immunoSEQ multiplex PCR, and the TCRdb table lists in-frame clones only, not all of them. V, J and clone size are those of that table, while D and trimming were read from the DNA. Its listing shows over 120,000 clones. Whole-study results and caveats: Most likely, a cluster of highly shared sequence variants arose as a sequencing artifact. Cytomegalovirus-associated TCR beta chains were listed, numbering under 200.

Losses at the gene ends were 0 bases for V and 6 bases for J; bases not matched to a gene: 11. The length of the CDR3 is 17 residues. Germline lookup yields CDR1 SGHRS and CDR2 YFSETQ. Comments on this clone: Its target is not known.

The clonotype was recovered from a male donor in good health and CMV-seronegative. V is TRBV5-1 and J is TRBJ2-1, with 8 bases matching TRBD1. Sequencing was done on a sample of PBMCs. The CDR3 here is CASSLAPSDRVGNEQFF. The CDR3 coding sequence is TGCGCCAGCAGCTTGGCCCCATCGGACAGGGTCGGCAATGAGCAGTTCTTC.